One and the same sample provided the 5 T cell receptor beta chains below, sequenced in a study of T cells after yellow fever vaccination. Each CDR3 protein gets one entry after TCRdb re-called the 5' RACE reads with MiXCR. Of 45,000 to 65,000 distinct CDR3 sequences in the sample, 6.5% to 8.5% were seen once. This sample comprised CD8+ T cells not binding an NS4B(214-222) dextramer, sorted from PBMCs, obtained around 45 days after the first yellow fever vaccination. These receptors were taken from a man aged 18 to 30 who received the YFV17D yellow fever vaccine.

This clonotype was detected a few times. The chain's CDR3 is CASRDIAGFDTQYF. The CDR3 DNA sequence: TGTGCCAGCAGGGACATAGCGGGGTTCGATACGCAGTATTTT. The V gene is TRBV11-2, the J gene TRBJ2-3, with 8 bases matching TRBD2. The CDR3 has 14 residues. Losses at the gene ends were 6 bases for V and 6 bases for J; bases not matched to a gene: 8. Looked up from germline, CDR1 is SGHAT and CDR2 is FQNNGV. The whole variable domain, filled in from reference TRBV11-2 and TRBJ2-3, reads EAGVAQSPRYKIIEKRQSVAFWCNPISGHATLYWYQQILGQGPKLLIQFQNNGVVDDSQLPKDRFSAERLKGVDSTLKIQPAKLEDSAVYLCASRDIAGFDTQYFGPGTRLTVL.

The J gene is TRBJ2-7, the V gene TRBV12-3 or TRBV12-4; D not resolved. This CDR3 is 13 amino acids long. V gave up 1 base and J gave up 7 bases, with 11 bases separating them. The CDR3 spells CASSLGRFEEQYF. The CDR3, as DNA: TGTGCCAGCAGTTTAGGCAGGTTTGAGGAGCAGTACTTC.

This chain joins TRBV12-3 or TRBV12-4 and TRBJ2-3; D might be TRBD1 or TRBD2, each matching 6 bases. The CDR3 loop spans 15 amino acids. With 3 bases removed from V and 3 bases from J, the gap between germline ends came to 13 bases. CDR3 bases: TGTGCCAGCAGTTTGATGGGGGGCGGTACAGATACGCAGTATTTT. Translating it yields CASSLMGGGTDTQYF.

The sample holds many counts of this clonotype. The genes are TRBV20-1 and TRBJ1-3; D remains ambiguous. Germline CDR1 DFQATT, CDR2 SNEGSKA (reference sequence). The CDR3 is 15 amino acids. Trimming removed 0 bases from V and 0 bases from J, with 9 bases in between. The DNA for the CDR3 is TGCAGTGCTAGAGATTACAGAAACTCTGGAAACACCATATATTTT. As protein: CSARDYRNSGNTIYF.

This sequence joins TRBV12-5 and TRBJ2-1, with D perhaps being TRBD1 or TRBD2 (5 bases each). Trimming removed 2 bases at V and 6 bases at J, with 14 bases between. This CDR3 spans 15 amino acids. CDR1 is LGHNT, CDR2 FRNRAP, per germline. The CDR3 spells CASGLPRGEPNEQFF. The CDR3, as DNA: TGTGCTAGTGGTTTGCCCAGAGGGGAGCCCAATGAGCAGTTCTTC.